This TCR beta chain was sequenced for a study of post-analysis software for immune sequencing data. Study findings and constraints: A significant reduction in normalized Chao1 diversity was observed in multiple sclerosis patients versus controls. Patients showed TRBV5-6, TRBV5-1 and TRBV20-1 among 4 or 5 TRBV segments more frequent than in controls.

The CDR3 length is 17 residues. V was pared by 1 base and J by 5 bases, with 18 bases between. CDR1 and CDR2 (germline): LGHNA, YNFKEQ. Unique molecular identifiers featured in each of the TCR beta cDNA libraries. Yield was 500,000 to 600,000 cDNA molecules from approximately 0.91 to 9.4 million T cells. MiXCR was run by TCRdb on the PCR reads, yielding one entry per CDR3 protein. The sample lists approximately 260,000 distinct CDR3 sequences, 36% occurring once. This clonotype was recorded many times. Its antigen is still unknown. V gene TRBV4-2 combines with J gene TRBJ1-5; tentatively, D is TRBD1 (6 bases). Input material: blood. The sequence was collected from a girl aged 5-17 years with multiple sclerosis. DNA of the CDR3: TGTGCCAGCAGCCAAGTTATCCCAGGGGTTAAGGATCAGCCCCAGCATTTT. It specifies CASSQVIPGVKDQPQHF.